This T cell receptor beta chain was recovered during a study of cytomegalovirus exposure and HLA in healthy donors. CDR1 and CDR2 from the germline V gene are SEHNR and FQNEAQ (reference sequence). The CDR3 runs to 16 residues. V lost 5 bases, J lost 4 bases, and 11 bases stayed unmatched. In the PCR, 60 Vbeta and 13 Jbeta primers were used. The repertoire was sequenced with immunoSEQ multiplex PCR; TCRdb's copy has only in-frame clones and lacks some. The sample holds 150,000 to 200,000 clones, roughly 80% seen once. The V call is TRBV7-9, the J call TRBJ2-7, with 10 bases that match TRBD1. The sequencing sample was made of PBMCs. The sequence was collected from a man aged 25 to 40 in good health and CMV-seropositive. CDR3 bases: TGTGCCAGCAGCACCCACCACGGACAGGGGGGGTACGAGCAGTACTTC. Protein: CASSTHHGQGGYEQYF.